The 21 T cell receptor beta chains below come from one sample, sequenced in a study of T cell clonality in common variable immunodeficiency. This table comes from immunoSEQ multiplex PCR, and its TCRdb copy is limited to in-frame clones, with some not included. The repertoire yields 50,000 to 65,000 clones, none seen only once; the top ten contain about 0.9%. What was sequenced was peripheral blood mononuclear cells. Every receptor here comes from a person between 18 and 70 years old in good health.

This clone was seen repeatedly, ten times or more. The read is 3 residues too short to cover the CDR3 end, so that end is filled in from the germline J gene. This sequence joins TRBV5-4 and TRBJ2-2; D unresolved. Trimming pared 2 bases from V and 6 bases from J, leaving 8 bases between. The CDR3 is 13 amino acids. Germline loops: CDR1 SGHNT, CDR2 YYREEE (reference sequence). The CDR3 is CASSFYRAGELFF. The part of the CDR3 DNA that was read is TGTGCCAGCAGCTTCTATAGGGCCGGGGAG.

Many counts were recorded for this clone. The read halts 3 residues ahead of the CDR3 end, with the missing end drawn from the germline J gene. The rearrangement uses TRBV10-1 and TRBJ1-3; perhaps TRBD1 as D (5 bases). CDR1 and CDR2 (germline): WNHNN, SYGVQD (reference sequence). This CDR3 region has 15 residues. V was pared by 2 bases and J by 0 bases, with 8 bases between. CDR3 DNA, as far as it was read: TGCGCCAGCAGTGAGGGACAAAGCTCTGGAAACACC. It encodes CASSEGQSSGNT. In full, the CDR3 is CASSEGQSSGNTIYF.

Many counts were recorded for this clone. The read terminates 3 residues ahead of where the CDR3 ends, so the germline J gene completes it. The chain is built from TRBV10-3 and TRBJ1-6, with 9 bases identical to TRBD1. CDR3 length: 14 residues. Per the germline V gene, CDR1 is ENHRY and CDR2 is SYGVKD. With 5 bases clipped from V and 7 bases from J, the junction kept 3 bases outside the gene matches. CDR3: CAISWDRENSPLHF. The sequenced CDR3 bases are TGTGCCATCAGTTGGGACAGGGAAAATTCACCC.

This clone was counted many times. The read ends 3 residues shy of where the CDR3 ends; the end is completed using the germline J gene. The chain carries TRBV9 and TRBJ2-5; D is undetermined. The CDR3 is made up of 14 amino acids. The V end lost 0 bases, the J end lost 5 bases, and 11 bases lay between the germline ends. Germline CDR1 is SGDLS and CDR2 is YYNGEE. CDR3 bases read: TGTGCCAGCAGCGTAGGTCCAGGTGGGGAGACC. Translated: CASSVGPGGET. The whole CDR3 protein is CASSVGPGGETQYF. Together with reference TRBV9 and TRBJ2-5, the CDR3 gives the full variable domain: DSGVTQTPKHLITATGQRVTLRCSPRSGDLSVYWYQQSLDQGLQFLIQYYNGEERAKGNILERFSAQQFPDLHSELNLSSLELGDSALYFCASSVGPGGETQYFGPGTRLLVL.

This clone was observed many times. The read ends 3 residues before the CDR3 terminus; that terminus is restored from the germline J gene. The rearrangement links TRBV5-1 to TRBJ2-3; 7 bases line up with TRBD2. Germline CDR1 SGHRS, CDR2 YFSETQ. Germline trimming cut 5 bases from V and 1 base from J; bases unmatched to any gene: 10. There are 16 residues in the CDR3. CDR3 bases read: TGCGCCAGCAGAACCCGACTAAGCGGGGGCACAGATACG. Protein: CASRTRLSGGTDT. In full, the CDR3 is CASRTRLSGGTDTQYF.

This clone was picked up many times. The read gets to within 3 residues of the CDR3 end, and the germline J gene fills in the rest. This chain links TRBV5-1 with TRBJ2-2; D perhaps matches TRBD1 (5 bases). The length of the CDR3 is 15 residues. Germline CDR1 reads SGHRS; CDR2 reads YFSETQ. Deletions cut 4 bases from V and 1 base from J, with 11 bases between. The CDR3 sequence is CASSPLQENTGELFF. Partial CDR3 DNA: TGCGCCAGCAGCCCCCTACAGGAGAACACCGGGGAG.

This clone was recorded many times. The CDR3 reads CASSLSQYEQYF. Partial CDR3 DNA: TGTGCCAGCAGCTTGAGCCAATACGAG. This sequence joins TRBV5-6 and TRBJ2-7; D not resolved. The read ends 3 residues early relative to the CDR3; the germline J gene fills the gap. The CDR3 is 12 amino acids. V lost 1 base and J lost 4, with 6 bases in between. Germline CDR1 SGHDT, CDR2 YYEEEE.

Turning to this clone: This may be a read error: a much more frequent sequence differs by one nucleotide. With the read ending 3 residues before the CDR3 end, the germline J gene is used to fill in that end. V gene TRBV30 combines with J gene TRBJ1-4; the D gene is possibly TRBD1 (5 bases). Germline V gene sequence: CDR1 GTSNPN, CDR2 SVGIG (reference sequence). CDR3 length: 14 amino acids. The DNA read from the CDR3 is TGTGCCTGGAGTGTACGGGGGAGAAATTCACCA. This gives the protein CAWSVRGRNSP. The CDR3 in full is CAWSVRGRNSPLFF.

This clone was observed a few times. The CDR3 extends 3 residues past the end of the read, so its final part is completed from the germline J gene. The V gene is TRBV7-2, the J gene TRBJ1-2; possibly TRBD1 for D (6 bases). The CDR3 contains 17 residues. The germline V gene encodes CDR1 SGHTA and CDR2 FQGNSA. The CDR3 reads CASSLAQAGARTDTYTF. CDR3 DNA (partial): TGTGCCAGCAGCTTAGCGCAAGCGGGGGCCCGCACAGATACC.

This clone was counted ten times or more. The read stops 3 residues short of the end of the CDR3; the missing end is completed from the germline J gene. The genes are TRBV9 and TRBJ2-7; D might be TRBD2 (6 bases). Germline V gene sequence: CDR1 SGDLS, CDR2 YYNGEE. This CDR3 is 14 amino acids long. V lost 0 bases and J lost 5, with 12 bases in between. Here the CDR3 reads CASSVDLRGDEQYF. Incomplete CDR3 DNA: TGTGCCAGCAGCGTAGACCTACGCGGGGACGAG.

This clone was counted at least ten times. The read halts 3 residues ahead of the CDR3 end, with the missing end drawn from the germline J gene. This chain links TRBV4-1 with TRBJ1-4; D gene ambiguous. Per the germline V gene, CDR1 is MGHRA and CDR2 is YSYEKL. The CDR3 contains 15 residues. V was cut by 0 bases and J by 6 bases, with 11 bases left in between. CDR3 loop: CASSQDFRRDEKLFF. The DNA read from the CDR3 is TGCGCCAGCAGCCAAGATTTCAGGAGGGATGAAAAA.

As concerns this clone: A junction end diverges from the germline sequence, so it may reflect a read error. Read coverage stops 3 residues before the CDR3 terminus; the germline J gene supplies the remainder. The same CDR3 arises from other DNA sequences in this sample as well. The chain joins TRBV5-1 to TRBJ1-2; perhaps TRBD1 as D (5 bases). Germline assignment: CDR1 SGHRS and CDR2 YFSETQ. The CDR3 is 16 residues long. The CDR3 region is CASSLEPIQGVHGYTF. The DNA read from the CDR3 is TGCGCCAGCAGCTTGGAACCCATCCAGGGCGTACATGGA.

This clone was seen at least ten times. The read halts 3 residues ahead of the CDR3 end, with the missing end drawn from the germline J gene. This chain uses TRBV11-3 with TRBJ2-3; 11 bases match TRBD2. Looked up from germline, CDR1 is SGHNT and CDR2 is YENEEA. CDR3 length: 13 residues. V gave up 4 bases and J gave up 6 bases; unmatched junction bases: 0. CDR3 DNA (partial): TGTGCCAGCAGCTGGACTAGCGGGGATACG. Translating gives CASSWTSGDT. In full, the CDR3 is CASSWTSGDTQYF.

This clone has ten or more counts. The CDR3 end lies 3 residues beyond the end of the read and is filled in from the germline J gene. The rearrangement links TRBV28 to TRBJ1-4, with 9 bases identical to TRBD1. With V trimmed by 4 bases and J by 5 bases, 5 bases remained unmatched. Per germline, CDR1 MDHEN and CDR2 SYDVKM. The CDR3 is 15 residues long. The CDR3 bases that were read are TGTGCCAGCAGTTCCGGTGGGACAGGGAATGAAAAA. Translation gives CASSSGGTGNEK. The whole CDR3 region reads CASSSGGTGNEKLFF.

In this sample, this clone turned up many times. With the read ending 3 residues before the CDR3 end, the germline J gene is used to fill in that end. V and J are TRBV19 and TRBJ2-7; D is unclear. The V end was cut by 3 bases, the J end by 6 bases, with 6 bases between. The germline gives CDR1 LNHDA, CDR2 SQIVND (reference sequence). The CDR3 loop spans 11 amino acids. The CDR3 is CASSMGAEQYF. Partial CDR3 DNA: TGTGCCAGTAGTATGGGCGCCGAG.

About this clone: The observed sequence ends 3 residues before the CDR3 terminus, with the missing tail filled in from the germline J gene. The rearrangement joins TRBV10-2 to TRBJ2-5; perhaps D is TRBD1 or TRBD2 (5 bases each). Trimming pared 5 bases from V and 7 bases from J, leaving 20 bases between. Germline CDR1 WSHSY, CDR2 SAAADI. The CDR3 consists of 15 residues. This chain's CDR3 is CASSKEAGSPGTQYF. Partial CDR3 DNA: TGCGCCAGCAGTAAGGAGGCAGGGTCTCCGGGGACC.

This clone was observed many times. The CDR3 end lies 3 residues beyond the end of the read and is filled in from the germline J gene. This chain links TRBV11-2 with TRBJ2-3; 7 bases are shared with TRBD1. V dropped 5 bases and J dropped 3; count of bases not matched to a gene: 5. Germline lookup yields CDR1 SGHAT and CDR2 FQNNGV. This CDR3 is 14 amino acids long. CDR3: CASSRDSYTDTQYF. The sequenced part of the CDR3 DNA is TGTGCCAGCAGCCGGGACAGTTATACAGATACG.

This clone was recorded many times. The read ends 3 residues early relative to the CDR3; the germline J gene fills the gap. The genes are TRBV19 and TRBJ2-7; 7 bases line up with TRBD1. CDR3 length equals 12 residues. The junction had 6 bases not matched to a gene; V was cut back by 9 bases and J by 4 bases. Germline V gene sequence: CDR1 LNHDA, CDR2 SQIVND (reference sequence). This CDR3 is CASGQDAYEQYF. CDR3 bases read: TGTGCCAGCGGACAGGACGCTTACGAG.

This clone was found many times. The read terminates 3 residues before the CDR3 end, so the remaining end is supplied by the germline J gene. The chain is built from TRBV19 and TRBJ2-3, with 7 bases lining up with TRBD2. The CDR3 covers 16 residues. With 5 bases clipped from V and 3 bases from J, the junction kept 11 bases outside the gene matches. Germline lookup yields CDR1 LNHDA and CDR2 SQIVND (reference sequence). The CDR3 region is CASSPQPGLRTDTQYF. The sequenced part of the CDR3 DNA is TGTGCCAGTAGTCCCCAACCGGGACTACGGACAGATACG.

There are many counts of this clone. With the read ending 3 residues before the CDR3 end, the germline J gene is used to fill in that end. The chain couples TRBV12-3 or TRBV12-4 to TRBJ2-3; TRBD2 matches at 9 bases. With V trimmed by 3 bases and J by 3 bases, 1 base remained unmatched. This CDR3 spans 14 amino acids. CDR3 loop: CASSFAGGTDTQYF. The part of the CDR3 DNA that was read is TGTGCCAGCAGTTTTGCGGGAGGGACAGATACG.

Of note for this clone: The CDR3 end falls 3 residues outside the read, so it is completed with the germline J gene. The V call is TRBV6-2 or TRBV6-3, the J call TRBJ2-3; 14 nucleotides align to TRBD2. The CDR3 runs 16 residues. V shed 8 bases, J shed 1 base, and the junction held 5 bases outside the gene matches. In germline, CDR1 is MNHEY, CDR2 SVGEGT. The CDR3 reads CASRLAGGPGTDTQYF. Partial CDR3 DNA: TGTGCCAGCCGACTAGCGGGGGGGCCGGGCACAGATACG.